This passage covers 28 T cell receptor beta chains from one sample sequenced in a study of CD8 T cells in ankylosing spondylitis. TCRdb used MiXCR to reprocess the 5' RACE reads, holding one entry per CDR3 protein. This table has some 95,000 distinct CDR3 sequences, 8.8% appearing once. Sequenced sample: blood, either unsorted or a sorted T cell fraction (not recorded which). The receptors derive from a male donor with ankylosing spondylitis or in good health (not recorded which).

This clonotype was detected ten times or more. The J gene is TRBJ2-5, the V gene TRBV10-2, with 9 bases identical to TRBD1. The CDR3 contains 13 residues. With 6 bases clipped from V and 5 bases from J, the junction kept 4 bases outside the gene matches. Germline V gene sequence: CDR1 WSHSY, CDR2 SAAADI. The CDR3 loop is CASRGQGVETQYF. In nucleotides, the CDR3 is TGCGCCAGCAGGGGACAGGGAGTGGAGACCCAGTACTTC.

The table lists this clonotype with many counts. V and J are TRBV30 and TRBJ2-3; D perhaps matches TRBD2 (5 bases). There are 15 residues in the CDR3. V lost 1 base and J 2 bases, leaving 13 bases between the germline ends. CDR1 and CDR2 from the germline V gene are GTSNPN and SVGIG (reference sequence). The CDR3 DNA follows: TGTGCCTGGAGTGCGGACTCTTACACCACAGATACGCAGTATTTT. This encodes CAWSADSYTTDTQYF. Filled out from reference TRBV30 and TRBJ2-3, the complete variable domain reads SQTIHQWPATLVQPVGSPLSLECTVEGTSNPNLYWYRQAAGRGLQLLFYSVGIGQISSEVPQNLSASRPQDRQFILSSKKLLLSDSGFYLCAWSADSYTTDTQYFGPGTRLTVL.

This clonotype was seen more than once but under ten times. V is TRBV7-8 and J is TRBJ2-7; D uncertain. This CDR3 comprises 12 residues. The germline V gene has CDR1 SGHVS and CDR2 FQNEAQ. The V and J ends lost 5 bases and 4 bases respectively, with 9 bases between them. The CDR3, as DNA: TGTGCCAGCAGCCGGCTAGGGTACGAGCAGTACTTC. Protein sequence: CASSRLGYEQYF.

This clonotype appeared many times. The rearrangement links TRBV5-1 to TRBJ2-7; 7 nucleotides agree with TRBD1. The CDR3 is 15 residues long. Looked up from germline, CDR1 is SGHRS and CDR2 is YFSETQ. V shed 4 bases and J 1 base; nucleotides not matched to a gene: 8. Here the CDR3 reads CASSVIKGQSYEQYF. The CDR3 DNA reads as TGCGCCAGCAGCGTCATAAAGGGACAGTCCTACGAGCAGTACTTC.

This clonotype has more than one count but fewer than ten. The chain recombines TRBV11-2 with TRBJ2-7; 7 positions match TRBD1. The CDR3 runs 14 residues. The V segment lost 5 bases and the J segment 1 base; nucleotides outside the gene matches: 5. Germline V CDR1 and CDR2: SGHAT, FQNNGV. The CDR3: CASSTRDRSYEQYF. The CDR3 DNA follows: TGTGCCAGCAGCACTCGGGACAGATCCTACGAGCAGTACTTC.

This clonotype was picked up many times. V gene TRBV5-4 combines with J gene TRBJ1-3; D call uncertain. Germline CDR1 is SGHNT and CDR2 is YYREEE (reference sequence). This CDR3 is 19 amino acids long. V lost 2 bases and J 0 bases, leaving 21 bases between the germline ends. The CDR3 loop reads CASSLKFGDSYLSGNTIYF. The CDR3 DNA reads TGTGCCAGCAGCTTAAAGTTCGGAGACTCCTACCTCTCTGGAAACACCATATATTTT.

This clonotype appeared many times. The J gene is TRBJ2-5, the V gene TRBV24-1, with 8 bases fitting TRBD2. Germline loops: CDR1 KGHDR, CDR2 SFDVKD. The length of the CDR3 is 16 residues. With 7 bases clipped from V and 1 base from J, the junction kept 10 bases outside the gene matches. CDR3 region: CATSAGAGGPQETQYF. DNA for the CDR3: TGTGCCACCAGCGCTGGTGCGGGGGGCCCCCAAGAGACCCAGTACTTC.

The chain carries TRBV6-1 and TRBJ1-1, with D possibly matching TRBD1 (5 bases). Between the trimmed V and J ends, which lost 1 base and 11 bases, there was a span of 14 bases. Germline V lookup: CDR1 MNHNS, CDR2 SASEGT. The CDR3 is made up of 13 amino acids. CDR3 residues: CASSEEGRGGAFF. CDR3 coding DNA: TGTGCCAGCAGTGAAGAAGGGAGGGGCGGTGCTTTCTTT.

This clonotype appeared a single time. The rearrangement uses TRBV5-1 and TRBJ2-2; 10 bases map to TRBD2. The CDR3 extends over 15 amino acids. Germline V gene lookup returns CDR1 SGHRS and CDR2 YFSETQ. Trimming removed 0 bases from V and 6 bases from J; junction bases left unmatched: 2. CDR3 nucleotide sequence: TGCGCCAGCAGCTTGGTTCTAGCGGGGGCCGGGGAGCTGTTTTTT. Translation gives CASSLVLAGAGELFF.

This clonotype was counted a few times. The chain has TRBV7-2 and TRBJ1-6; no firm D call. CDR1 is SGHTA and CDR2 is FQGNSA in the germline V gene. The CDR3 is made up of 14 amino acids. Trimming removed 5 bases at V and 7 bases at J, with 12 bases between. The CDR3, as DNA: TGTGCCAGCAGCCCGCAGAGAGCAAATTCACCCCTCCACTTT. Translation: CASSPQRANSPLHF.

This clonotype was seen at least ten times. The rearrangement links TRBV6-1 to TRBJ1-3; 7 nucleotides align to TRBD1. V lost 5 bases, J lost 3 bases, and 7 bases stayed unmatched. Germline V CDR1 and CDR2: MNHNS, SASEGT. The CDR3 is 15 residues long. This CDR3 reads CASSLDREIGNTIYF. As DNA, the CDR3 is TGTGCCAGCAGTCTAGACAGGGAGATTGGAAACACCATATATTTT.

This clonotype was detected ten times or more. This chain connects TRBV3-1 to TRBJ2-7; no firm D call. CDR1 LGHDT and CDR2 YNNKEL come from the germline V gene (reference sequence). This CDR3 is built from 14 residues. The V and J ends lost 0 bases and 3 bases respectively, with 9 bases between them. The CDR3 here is CASSQEGWYYEQYF. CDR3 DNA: TGTGCCAGCAGCCAAGAAGGGTGGTACTACGAGCAGTACTTC.

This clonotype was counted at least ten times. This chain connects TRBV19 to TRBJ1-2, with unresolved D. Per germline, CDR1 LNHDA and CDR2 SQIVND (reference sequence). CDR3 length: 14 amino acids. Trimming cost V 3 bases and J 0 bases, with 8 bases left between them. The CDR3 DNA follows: TGTGCCAGTAGTATGCCCAGTACTAACTATGGCTACACCTTC. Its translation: CASSMPSTNYGYTF.

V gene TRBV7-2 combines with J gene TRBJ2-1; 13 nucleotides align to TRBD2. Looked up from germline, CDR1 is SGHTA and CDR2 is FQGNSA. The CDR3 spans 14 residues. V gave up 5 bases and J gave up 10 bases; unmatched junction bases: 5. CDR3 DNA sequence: TGTGCCAGCAGCCACGGACTAGCGGGGGCCGAGCAGTTCTTC. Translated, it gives CASSHGLAGAEQFF.

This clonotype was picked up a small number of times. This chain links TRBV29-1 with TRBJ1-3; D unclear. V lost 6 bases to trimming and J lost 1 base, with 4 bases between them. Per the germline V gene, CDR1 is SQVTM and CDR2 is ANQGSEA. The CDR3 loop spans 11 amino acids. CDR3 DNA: TGCAGCGTGTCTTCTGGAAACACCATATATTTT. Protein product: CSVSSGNTIYF.

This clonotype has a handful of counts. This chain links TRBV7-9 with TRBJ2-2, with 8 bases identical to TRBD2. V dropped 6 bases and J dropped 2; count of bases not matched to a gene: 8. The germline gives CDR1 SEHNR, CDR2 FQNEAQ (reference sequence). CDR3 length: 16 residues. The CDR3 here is CASRGPAGVNTGELFF. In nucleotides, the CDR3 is TGTGCCAGCAGAGGACCAGCGGGGGTTAACACCGGGGAGCTGTTTTTT.

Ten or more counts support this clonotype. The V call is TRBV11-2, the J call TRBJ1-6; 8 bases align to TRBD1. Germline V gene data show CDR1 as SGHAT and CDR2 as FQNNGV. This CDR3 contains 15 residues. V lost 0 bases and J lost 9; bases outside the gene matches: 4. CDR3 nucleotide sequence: TGTGCCAGCAGCTTAGAGGACAGGGTGACTTCACCCCTCCACTTT. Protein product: CASSLEDRVTSPLHF.

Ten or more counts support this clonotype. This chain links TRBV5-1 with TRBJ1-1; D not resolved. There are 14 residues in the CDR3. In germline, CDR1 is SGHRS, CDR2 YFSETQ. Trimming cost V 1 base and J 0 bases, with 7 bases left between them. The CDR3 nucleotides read TGCGCCAGCAGCTTGAGTACTTTGAACACTGAAGCTTTCTTT. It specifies CASSLSTLNTEAFF.

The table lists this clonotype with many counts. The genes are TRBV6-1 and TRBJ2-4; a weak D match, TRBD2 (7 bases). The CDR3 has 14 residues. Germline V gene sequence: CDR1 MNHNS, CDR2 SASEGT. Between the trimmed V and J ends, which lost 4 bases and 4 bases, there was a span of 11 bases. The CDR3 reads CASSGGGAKNIQYF. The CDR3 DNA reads TGTGCCAGCAGTGGTGGGGGGGCGAAAAACATTCAGTACTTC.

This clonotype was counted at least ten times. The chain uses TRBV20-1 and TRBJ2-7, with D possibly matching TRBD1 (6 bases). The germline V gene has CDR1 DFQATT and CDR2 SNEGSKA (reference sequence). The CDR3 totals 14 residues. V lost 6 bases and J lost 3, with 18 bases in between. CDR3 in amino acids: CSAAKPGQGYEQYF. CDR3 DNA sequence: TGCAGTGCAGCGAAACCGGGACAAGGCTACGAGCAGTACTTC.

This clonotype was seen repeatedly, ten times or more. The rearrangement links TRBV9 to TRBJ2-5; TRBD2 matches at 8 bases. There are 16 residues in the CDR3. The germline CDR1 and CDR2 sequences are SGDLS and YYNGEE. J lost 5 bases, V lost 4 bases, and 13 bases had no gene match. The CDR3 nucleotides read TGTGCCAGCAGCCCTTATGGTGGACTAGCTGGGGAGACCCAGTACTTC. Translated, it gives CASSPYGGLAGETQYF.

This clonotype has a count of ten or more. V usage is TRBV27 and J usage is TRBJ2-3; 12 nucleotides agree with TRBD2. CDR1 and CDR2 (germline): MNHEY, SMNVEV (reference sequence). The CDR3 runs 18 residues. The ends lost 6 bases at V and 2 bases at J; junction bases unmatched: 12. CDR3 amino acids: CASRPTPLAGGYTDTQYF. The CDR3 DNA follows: TGTGCCAGCAGACCCACCCCACTAGCGGGGGGATACACAGATACGCAGTATTTT.

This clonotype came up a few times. Written as DNA, the CDR3 is TGCGCCAGCAGCCAGAAGCCTATAAAGGATTTTCCCGAGACCCAGTACTTC. Amino acid sequence: CASSQKPIKDFPETQYF. The V and J genes are TRBV4-1 and TRBJ2-5; D is undetermined. Germline loops: CDR1 MGHRA, CDR2 YSYEKL. The CDR3 is 17 amino acids. Trimming took 3 bases from V and 5 from J, leaving 22 bases between them.

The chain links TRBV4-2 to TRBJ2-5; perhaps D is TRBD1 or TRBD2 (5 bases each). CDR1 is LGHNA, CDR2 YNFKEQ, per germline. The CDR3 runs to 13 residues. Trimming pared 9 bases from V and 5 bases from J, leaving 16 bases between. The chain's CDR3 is CARGPGAPETQYF. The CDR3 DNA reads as TGTGCCAGGGGCCCCGGGGCCCCCGAGACCCAGTACTTC.

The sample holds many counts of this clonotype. Here the CDR3 DNA reads TGTGCCAGCAGTGAATCGGGGTCGGTGCAGTACTTC. Its protein is CASSESGSVQYF. The chain couples TRBV2 to TRBJ2-7, with a possible D match to TRBD2 (5 bases). The CDR3 runs to 12 residues. Germline V gene lookup returns CDR1 SNHLY and CDR2 FYNNEI. Deletions cut 2 bases from V and 9 bases from J, with 11 bases between. The full variable domain, in which reference TRBV2 and TRBJ2-7 provide the parts outside the CDR3, is EPEVTQTPSHQVTQMGQEVILRCVPISNHLYFYWYRQILGQKVEFLVSFYNNEISEKSEIFDDQFSVERPDGSNFTLKIRSTKLEDSAMYFCASSESGSVQYFGPGTRLTVT.

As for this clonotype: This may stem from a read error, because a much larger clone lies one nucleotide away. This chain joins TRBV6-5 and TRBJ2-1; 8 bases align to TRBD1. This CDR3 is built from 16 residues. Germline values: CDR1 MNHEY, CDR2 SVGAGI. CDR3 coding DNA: TGTACCAGCAGTTACTCCGACAGGGGCCCCTACAATGAGCAGTTCTTC. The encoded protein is CTSSYSDRGPYNEQFF.

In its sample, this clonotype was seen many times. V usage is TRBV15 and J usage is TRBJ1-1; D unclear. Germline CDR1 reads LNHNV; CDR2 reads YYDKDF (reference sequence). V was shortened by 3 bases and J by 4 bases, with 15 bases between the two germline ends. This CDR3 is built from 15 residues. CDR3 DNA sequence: TGTGCCACCAGCAGCACCGGGATGTCGGTCACTGAAGCTTTCTTT. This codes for CATSSTGMSVTEAFF.

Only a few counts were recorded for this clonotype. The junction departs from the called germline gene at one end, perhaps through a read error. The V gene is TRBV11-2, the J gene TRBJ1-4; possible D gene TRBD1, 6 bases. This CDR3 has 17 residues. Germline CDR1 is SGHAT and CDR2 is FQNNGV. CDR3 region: CASSFAEGGGTIEKLFF. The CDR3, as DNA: TGTGCCAGCAGCTTCGCAGAGGGAGGGGGAACTATTGAAAAACTGTTTTTT.